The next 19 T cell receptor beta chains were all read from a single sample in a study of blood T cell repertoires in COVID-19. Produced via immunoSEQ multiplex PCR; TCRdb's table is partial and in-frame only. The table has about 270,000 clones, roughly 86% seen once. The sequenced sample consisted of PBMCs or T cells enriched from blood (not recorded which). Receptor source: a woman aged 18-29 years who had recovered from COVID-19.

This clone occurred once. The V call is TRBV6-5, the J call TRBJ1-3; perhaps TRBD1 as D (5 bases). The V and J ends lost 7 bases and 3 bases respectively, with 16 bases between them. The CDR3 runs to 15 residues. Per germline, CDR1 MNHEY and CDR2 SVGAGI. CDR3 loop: CASTPGRTVGNTIYF. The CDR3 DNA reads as TGTGCCAGCACCCCAGGGCGTACGGTTGGAAACACCATATATTTT.

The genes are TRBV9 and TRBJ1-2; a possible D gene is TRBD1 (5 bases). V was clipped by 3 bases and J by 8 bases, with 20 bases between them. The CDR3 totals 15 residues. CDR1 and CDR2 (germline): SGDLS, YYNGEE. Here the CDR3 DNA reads TGTGCCAGCAGCGCCGAACCGACAGTCACCCGGGGCTACACCTTC. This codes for CASSAEPTVTRGYTF.

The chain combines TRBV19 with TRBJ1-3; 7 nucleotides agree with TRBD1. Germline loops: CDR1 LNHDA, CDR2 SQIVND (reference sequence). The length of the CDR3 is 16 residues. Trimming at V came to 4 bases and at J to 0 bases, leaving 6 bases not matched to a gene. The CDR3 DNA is TGTGCCAGTAGTACCCAACAGGGGTTCTCTGGAAACACCATATATTTT. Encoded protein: CASSTQQGFSGNTIYF.

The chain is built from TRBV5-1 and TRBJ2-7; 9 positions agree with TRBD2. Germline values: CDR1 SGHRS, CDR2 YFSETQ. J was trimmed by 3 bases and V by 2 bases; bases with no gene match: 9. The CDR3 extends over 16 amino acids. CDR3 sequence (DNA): TGCGCCAGCAGCTTAAAAGGTGGACTAGCGAACTACGAGCAGTACTTC. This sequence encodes CASSLKGGLANYEQYF.

CDR3 sequence: CASSPPQVTYEQYF. CDR3 DNA sequence: TGTGCCAGCAGCCCCCCGCAGGTAACCTACGAGCAGTACTTC. The rearrangement uses TRBV14 and TRBJ2-7; no clear D. Germline CDR1 is SGHDN and CDR2 is FVKESK. The length of the CDR3 is 14 residues. Trimming left V 4 bases short and J 2 bases short, with 12 bases between.

This CDR3 reads CASSALVQGSGQPQHF. Written as DNA, the CDR3 is TGTGCCAGCAGTGCCCTTGTTCAGGGATCCGGTCAGCCCCAGCATTTT. This chain connects TRBV28 to TRBJ1-5, with D perhaps TRBD1 (5 bases). The CDR3 sequence is 16 residues long. The germline V gene has CDR1 MDHEN and CDR2 SYDVKM. Trimming shortened V by 5 bases and J by 6 bases, and 20 bases separated the two germline ends.

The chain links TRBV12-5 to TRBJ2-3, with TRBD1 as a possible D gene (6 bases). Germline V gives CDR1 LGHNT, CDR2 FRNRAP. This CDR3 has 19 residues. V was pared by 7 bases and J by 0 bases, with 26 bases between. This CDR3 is CASALLQIRTELSTDTQYF. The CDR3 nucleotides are TGTGCTAGTGCCCTCCTCCAAATTCGGACAGAACTTAGCACAGATACGCAGTATTTT.

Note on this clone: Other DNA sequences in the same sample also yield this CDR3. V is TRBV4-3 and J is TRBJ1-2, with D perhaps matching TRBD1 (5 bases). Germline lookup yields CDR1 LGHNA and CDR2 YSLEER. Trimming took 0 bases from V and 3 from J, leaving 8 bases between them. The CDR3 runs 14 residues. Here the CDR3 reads CASSQDRGYYGYTF. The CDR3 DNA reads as TGCGCCAGCAGCCAAGATCGGGGGTACTATGGCTACACCTTC.

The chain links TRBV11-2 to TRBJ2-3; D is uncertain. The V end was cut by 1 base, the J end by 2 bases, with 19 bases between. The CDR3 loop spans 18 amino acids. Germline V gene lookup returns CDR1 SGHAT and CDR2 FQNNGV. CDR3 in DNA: TGTGCCAGCAGCTTAGCCTGGTCCGATCCGACTTTCACAGATACGCAGTATTTT. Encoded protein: CASSLAWSDPTFTDTQYF.

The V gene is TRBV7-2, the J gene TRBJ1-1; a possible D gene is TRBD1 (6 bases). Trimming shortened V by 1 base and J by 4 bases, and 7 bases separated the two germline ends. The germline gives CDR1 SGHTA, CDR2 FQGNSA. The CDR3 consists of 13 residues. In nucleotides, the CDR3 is TGTGCCAGCAGCTTAGGGGGGCTCACTGAAGCTTTCTTT. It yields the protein CASSLGGLTEAFF.

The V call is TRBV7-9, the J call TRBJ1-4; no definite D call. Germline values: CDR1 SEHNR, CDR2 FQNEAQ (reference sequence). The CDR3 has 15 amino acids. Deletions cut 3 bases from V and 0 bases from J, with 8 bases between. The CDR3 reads CASSFWTATNEKLFF. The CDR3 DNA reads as TGTGCCAGCAGCTTTTGGACTGCAACTAATGAAAAACTGTTTTTT.

The CDR3 is CASSLVQGWEETQYF. Here the CDR3 DNA reads TGTGCCAGCAGCTTAGTACAGGGTTGGGAGGAGACCCAGTACTTC. The chain carries TRBV7-9 and TRBJ2-5, with D maybe TRBD1 (6 bases). The V and J ends lost 1 base and 5 bases respectively, with 14 bases between them. CDR1 and CDR2 from the germline V gene are SEHNR and FQNEAQ (reference sequence). The CDR3 extends over 15 amino acids. Filled out from reference TRBV7-9 and TRBJ2-5, the complete variable domain reads DTGVSQNPRHKITKRGQNVTFRCDPISEHNRLYWYRQTLGQGPEFLTYFQNEAQLEKSRLLSDRFSAERPKGSFSTLEIQRTEQGDSAMYLCASSLVQGWEETQYFGPGTRLLVL.

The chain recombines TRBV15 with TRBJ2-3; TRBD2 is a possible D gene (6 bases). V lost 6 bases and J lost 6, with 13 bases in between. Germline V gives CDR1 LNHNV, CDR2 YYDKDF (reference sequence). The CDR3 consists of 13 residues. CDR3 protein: CATRPRGSDTQYF. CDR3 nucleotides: TGTGCCACCAGGCCGCGGGGATCGGATACGCAGTATTTT.

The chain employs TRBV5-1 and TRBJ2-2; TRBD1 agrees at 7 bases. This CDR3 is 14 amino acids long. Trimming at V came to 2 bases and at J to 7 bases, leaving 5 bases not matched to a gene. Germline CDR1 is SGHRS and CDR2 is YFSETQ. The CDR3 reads CASSFDREDGELFF. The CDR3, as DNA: TGCGCCAGCAGCTTCGACAGGGAAGACGGGGAGCTGTTTTTT.

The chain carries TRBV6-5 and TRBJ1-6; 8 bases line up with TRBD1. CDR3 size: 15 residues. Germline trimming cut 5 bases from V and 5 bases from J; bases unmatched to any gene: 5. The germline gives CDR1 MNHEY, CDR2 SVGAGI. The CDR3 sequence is CASSLQGANNSPLHF. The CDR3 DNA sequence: TGTGCCAGCAGTCTTCAGGGGGCGAATAATTCACCCCTCCACTTT.

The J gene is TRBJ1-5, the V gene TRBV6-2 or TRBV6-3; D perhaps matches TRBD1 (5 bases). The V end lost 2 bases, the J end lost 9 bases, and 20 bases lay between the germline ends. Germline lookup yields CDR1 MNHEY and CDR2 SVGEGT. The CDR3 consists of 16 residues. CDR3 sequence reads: CASSYGLRDNGGPQHF. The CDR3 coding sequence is TGTGCCAGCAGTTACGGGCTACGGGATAACGGGGGGCCCCAGCATTTT.

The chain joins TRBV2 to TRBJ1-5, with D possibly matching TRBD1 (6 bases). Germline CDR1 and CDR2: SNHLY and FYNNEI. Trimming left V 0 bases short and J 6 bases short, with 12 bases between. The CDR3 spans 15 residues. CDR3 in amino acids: CASSEARGAGQPQHF. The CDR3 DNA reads TGTGCCAGCAGTGAAGCGCGGGGGGCAGGTCAGCCCCAGCATTTT.

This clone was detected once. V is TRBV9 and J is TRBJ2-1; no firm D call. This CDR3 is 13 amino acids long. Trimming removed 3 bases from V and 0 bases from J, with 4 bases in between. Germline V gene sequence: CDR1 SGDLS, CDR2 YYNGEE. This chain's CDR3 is CASSALSYNEQFF. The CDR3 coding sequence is TGTGCCAGCAGCGCCCTCTCCTACAATGAGCAGTTCTTC. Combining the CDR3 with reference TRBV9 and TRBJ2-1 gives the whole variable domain DSGVTQTPKHLITATGQRVTLRCSPRSGDLSVYWYQQSLDQGLQFLIQYYNGEERAKGNILERFSAQQFPDLHSELNLSSLELGDSALYFCASSALSYNEQFFGPGTRLTVL.

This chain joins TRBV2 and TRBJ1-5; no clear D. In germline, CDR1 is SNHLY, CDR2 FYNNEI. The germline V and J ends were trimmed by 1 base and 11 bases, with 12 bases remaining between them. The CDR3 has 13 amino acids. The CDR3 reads CASSEEIRTAQHF. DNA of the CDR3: TGTGCCAGCAGTGAAGAAATTCGTACGGCCCAGCATTTT.